This T cell receptor (beta chain) was captured in a study of T cell responses to AZD1222 COVID-19 vaccine. Study-level results: Baseline serostatus was positive in only a handful of AZD1222 recipients. Per reports, nearly half of all spike-specific TCRs target regions that are unmutated in variants. White British people made up most donors, females outnumbered males, and clonal diversity was possibly underestimated.

CDR3 length: 13 residues. In germline, CDR1 is SEHNR, CDR2 FQNEAQ (reference sequence). Comments on this clone: Its antigen is undetermined.

Here immunoSEQ multiplex PCR was the method, and the copy in TCRdb shows in-frame clones only, minus some. The sample has under 130,000 clones, approximately 96% seen once. This sample comprised peripheral blood, obtained on day 0 of AZD1222 vaccination. This rearrangement joins TRBV7-9 to TRBJ2-1; D unresolved. The TCR comes from an adult in good health. This CDR3 reads CVWSLGSYNEQFF. DNA for the CDR3: TGTGTTTGGTCCCTCGGCTCCTACAATGAGCAGTTCTTC.